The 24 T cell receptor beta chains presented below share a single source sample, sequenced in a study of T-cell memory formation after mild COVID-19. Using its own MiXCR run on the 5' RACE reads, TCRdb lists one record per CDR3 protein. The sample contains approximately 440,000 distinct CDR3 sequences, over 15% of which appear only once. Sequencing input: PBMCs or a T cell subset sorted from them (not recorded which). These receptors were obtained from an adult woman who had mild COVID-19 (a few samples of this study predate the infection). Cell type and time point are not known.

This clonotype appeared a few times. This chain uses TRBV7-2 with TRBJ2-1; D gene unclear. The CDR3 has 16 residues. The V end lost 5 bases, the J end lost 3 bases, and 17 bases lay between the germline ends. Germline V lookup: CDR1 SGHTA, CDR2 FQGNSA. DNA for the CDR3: TGTGCCAGCAGCCCGCCAGGTGCCCGACACTACAATGAGCAGTTCTTC. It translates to CASSPPGARHYNEQFF.

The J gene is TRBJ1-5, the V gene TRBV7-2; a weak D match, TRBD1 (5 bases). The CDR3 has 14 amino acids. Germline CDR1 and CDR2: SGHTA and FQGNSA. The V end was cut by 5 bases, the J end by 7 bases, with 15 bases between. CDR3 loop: CASSIRRGEQPQHF. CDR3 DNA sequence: TGTGCCAGCAGCATTAGGAGGGGAGAGCAGCCCCAGCATTTT.

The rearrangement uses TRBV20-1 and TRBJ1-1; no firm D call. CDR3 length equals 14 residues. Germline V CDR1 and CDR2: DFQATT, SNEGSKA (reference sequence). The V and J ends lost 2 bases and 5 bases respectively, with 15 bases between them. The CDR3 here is CSARSAGGGTEAFF. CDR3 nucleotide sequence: TGCAGTGCTAGAAGCGCGGGTGGAGGAACTGAAGCTTTCTTT.

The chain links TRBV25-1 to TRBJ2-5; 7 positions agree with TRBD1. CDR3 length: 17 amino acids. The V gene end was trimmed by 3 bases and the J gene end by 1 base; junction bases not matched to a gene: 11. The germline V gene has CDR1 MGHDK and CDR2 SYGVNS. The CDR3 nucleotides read TGTGCCAGCAGTGAGCTTGGAGGACAGGTTATCCAAGAGACCCAGTACTTC. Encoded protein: CASSELGGQVIQETQYF.

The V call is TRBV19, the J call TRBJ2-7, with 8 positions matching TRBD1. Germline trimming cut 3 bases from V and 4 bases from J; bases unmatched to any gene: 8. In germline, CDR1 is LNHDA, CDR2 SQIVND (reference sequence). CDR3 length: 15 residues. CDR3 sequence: CASSISDRARYEQYF. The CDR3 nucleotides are TGTGCCAGTAGTATCTCGGACAGGGCTCGGTACGAGCAGTACTTC.

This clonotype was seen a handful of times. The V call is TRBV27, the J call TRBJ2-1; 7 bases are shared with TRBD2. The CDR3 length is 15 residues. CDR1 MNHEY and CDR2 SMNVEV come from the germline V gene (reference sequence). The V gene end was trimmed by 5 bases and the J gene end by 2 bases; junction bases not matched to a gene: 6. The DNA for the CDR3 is TGTGCCAGCAGTCGACTAGCTGGGACCTACAATGAGCAGTTCTTC. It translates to CASSRLAGTYNEQFF.

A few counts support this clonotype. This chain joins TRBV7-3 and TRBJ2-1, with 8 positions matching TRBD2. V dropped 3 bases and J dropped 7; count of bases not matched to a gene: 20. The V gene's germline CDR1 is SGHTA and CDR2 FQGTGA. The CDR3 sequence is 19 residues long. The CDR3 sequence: CASSFKGGRQKRERNEQFF. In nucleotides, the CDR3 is TGTGCCAGCAGCTTTAAGGGAGGGCGCCAGAAGCGGGAGAGGAATGAGCAGTTCTTC.

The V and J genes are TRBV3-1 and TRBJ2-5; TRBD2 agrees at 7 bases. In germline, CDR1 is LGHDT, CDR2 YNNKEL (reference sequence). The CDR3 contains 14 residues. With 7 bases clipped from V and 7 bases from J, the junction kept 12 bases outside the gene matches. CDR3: CASTPPSASGTQYF. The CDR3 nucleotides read TGTGCCAGCACCCCACCGTCGGCTAGCGGGACCCAGTACTTC.

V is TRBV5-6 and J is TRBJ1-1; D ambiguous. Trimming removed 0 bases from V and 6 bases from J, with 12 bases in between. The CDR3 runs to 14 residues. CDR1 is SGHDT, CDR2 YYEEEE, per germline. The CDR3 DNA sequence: TGTGCCAGCAGCTTGGAATTGATTGGGGCTGAAGCTTTCTTT. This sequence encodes CASSLELIGAEAFF.

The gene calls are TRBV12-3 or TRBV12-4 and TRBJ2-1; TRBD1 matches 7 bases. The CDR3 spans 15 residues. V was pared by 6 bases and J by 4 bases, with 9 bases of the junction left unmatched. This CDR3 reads CASSPTGARYNEQFF. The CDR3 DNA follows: TGTGCCAGCAGCCCCACAGGGGCGAGGTACAATGAGCAGTTCTTC.

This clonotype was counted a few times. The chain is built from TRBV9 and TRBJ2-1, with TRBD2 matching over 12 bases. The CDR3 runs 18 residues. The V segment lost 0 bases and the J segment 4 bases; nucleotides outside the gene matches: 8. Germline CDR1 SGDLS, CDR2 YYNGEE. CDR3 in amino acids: CASSVGLAGGLIYNEQFF. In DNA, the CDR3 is TGTGCCAGCAGCGTAGGGCTAGCGGGAGGGCTTATATACAATGAGCAGTTCTTC. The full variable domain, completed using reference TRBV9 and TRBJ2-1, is DSGVTQTPKHLITATGQRVTLRCSPRSGDLSVYWYQQSLDQGLQFLIQYYNGEERAKGNILERFSAQQFPDLHSELNLSSLELGDSALYFCASSVGLAGGLIYNEQFFGPGTRLTVL.

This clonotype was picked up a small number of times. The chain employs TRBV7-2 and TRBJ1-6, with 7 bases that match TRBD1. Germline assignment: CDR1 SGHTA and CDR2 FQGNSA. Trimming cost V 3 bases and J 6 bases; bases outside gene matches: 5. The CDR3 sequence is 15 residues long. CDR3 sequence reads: CASSLGQLVNSPLHF. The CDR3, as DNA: TGTGCCAGCAGCTTGGGACAGCTAGTTAATTCACCCCTCCACTTT.

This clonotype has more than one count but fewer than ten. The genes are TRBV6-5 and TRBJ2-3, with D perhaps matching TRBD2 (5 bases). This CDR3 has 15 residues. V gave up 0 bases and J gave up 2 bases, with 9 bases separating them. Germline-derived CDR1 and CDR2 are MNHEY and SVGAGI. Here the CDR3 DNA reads TGTGCCAGCAGTTACTCTCAGGACTTCACAGATACGCAGTATTTT. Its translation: CASSYSQDFTDTQYF.

CDR3 region: CASSFSGLGYEQYF. The CDR3 DNA follows: TGTGCCAGCAGTTTTTCGGGGTTGGGCTACGAGCAGTACTTC. The gene calls are TRBV27 and TRBJ2-7, with a possible D match to TRBD2 (5 bases). The CDR3 length is 14 residues. Germline CDR1 and CDR2: MNHEY and SMNVEV (reference sequence). Trimming removed 3 bases from V and 3 bases from J, with 12 bases in between.

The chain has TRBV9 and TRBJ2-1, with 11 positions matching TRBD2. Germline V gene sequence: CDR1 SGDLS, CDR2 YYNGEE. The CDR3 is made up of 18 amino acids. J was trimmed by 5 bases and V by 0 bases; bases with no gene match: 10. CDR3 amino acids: CASSVGSGRAVSHNEQFF. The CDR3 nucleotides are TGTGCCAGCAGCGTAGGTAGCGGGAGGGCCGTTTCTCACAATGAGCAGTTCTTC.

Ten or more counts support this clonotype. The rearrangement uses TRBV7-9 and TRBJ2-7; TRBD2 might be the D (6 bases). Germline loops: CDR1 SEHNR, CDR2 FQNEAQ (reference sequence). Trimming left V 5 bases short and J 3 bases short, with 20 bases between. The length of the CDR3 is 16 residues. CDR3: CASSARDGGRFYEQYF. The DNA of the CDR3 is TGTGCCAGCAGCGCCCGGGATGGGGGGAGGTTCTACGAGCAGTACTTC.

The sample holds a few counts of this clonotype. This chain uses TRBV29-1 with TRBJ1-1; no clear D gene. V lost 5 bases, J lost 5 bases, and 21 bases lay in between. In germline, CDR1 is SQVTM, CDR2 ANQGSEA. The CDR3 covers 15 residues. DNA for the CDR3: TGCAGCGTTTCCGGAATGCGGGGTGTAGGGACTGAAGCTTTCTTT. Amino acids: CSVSGMRGVGTEAFF.

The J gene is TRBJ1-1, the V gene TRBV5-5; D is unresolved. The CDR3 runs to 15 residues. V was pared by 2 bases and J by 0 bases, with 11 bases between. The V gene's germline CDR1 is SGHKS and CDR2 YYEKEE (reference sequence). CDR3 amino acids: CASSFAGLMNTEAFF. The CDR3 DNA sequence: TGTGCCAGCAGCTTCGCCGGCCTGATGAACACTGAAGCTTTCTTT.

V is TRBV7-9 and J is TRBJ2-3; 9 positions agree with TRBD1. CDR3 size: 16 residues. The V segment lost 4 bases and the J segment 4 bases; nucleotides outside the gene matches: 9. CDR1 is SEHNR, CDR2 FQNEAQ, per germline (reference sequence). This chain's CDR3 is CASSSSGTGLADTQYF. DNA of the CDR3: TGTGCCAGCAGCTCGTCCGGGACAGGGTTGGCAGATACGCAGTATTTT.

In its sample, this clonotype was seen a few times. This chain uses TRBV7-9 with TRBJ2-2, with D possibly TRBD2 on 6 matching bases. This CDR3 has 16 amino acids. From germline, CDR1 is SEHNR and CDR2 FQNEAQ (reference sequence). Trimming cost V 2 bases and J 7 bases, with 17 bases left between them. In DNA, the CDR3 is TGTGCCAGCAGCTTACCCCCGGAGGGGTGGAACGGGGAGCTGTTTTTT. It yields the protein CASSLPPEGWNGELFF.

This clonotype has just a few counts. The CDR3 sequence: CASSGYRDYGYTF. The CDR3 DNA sequence: TGTGCCAGCAGTGGCTACAGGGACTATGGCTACACCTTC. This chain joins TRBV2 and TRBJ1-2, with D possibly TRBD1 on 6 matching bases. Between the trimmed V and J ends, which lost 4 bases and 3 bases, there was a span of 9 bases. CDR3 length: 13 residues. Germline loops: CDR1 SNHLY, CDR2 FYNNEI. Based on the CDR3 plus reference TRBV2 and TRBJ1-2, the full variable domain is EPEVTQTPSHQVTQMGQEVILRCVPISNHLYFYWYRQILGQKVEFLVSFYNNEISEKSEIFDDQFSVERPDGSNFTLKIRSTKLEDSAMYFCASSGYRDYGYTFGSGTRLTVV.

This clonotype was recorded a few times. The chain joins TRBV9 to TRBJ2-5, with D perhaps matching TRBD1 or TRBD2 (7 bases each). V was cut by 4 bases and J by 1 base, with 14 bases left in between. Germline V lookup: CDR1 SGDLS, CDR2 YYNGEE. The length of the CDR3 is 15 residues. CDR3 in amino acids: CASSPGGGFQETQYF. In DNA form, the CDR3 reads TGTGCCAGCAGCCCAGGGGGAGGGTTCCAAGAGACCCAGTACTTC.

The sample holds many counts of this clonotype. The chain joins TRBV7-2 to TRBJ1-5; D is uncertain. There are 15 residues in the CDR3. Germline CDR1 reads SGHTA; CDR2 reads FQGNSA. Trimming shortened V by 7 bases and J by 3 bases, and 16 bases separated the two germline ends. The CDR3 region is CASTPGGITNQPQHF. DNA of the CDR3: TGTGCCAGCACCCCTGGTGGGATCACCAATCAGCCCCAGCATTTT.

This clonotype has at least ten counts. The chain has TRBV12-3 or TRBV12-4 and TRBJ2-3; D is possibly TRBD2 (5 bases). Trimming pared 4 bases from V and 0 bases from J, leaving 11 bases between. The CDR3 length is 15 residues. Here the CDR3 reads CASSSGTGSTDTQYF. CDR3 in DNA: TGTGCCAGCAGTTCGGGAACGGGAAGCACAGATACGCAGTATTTT.